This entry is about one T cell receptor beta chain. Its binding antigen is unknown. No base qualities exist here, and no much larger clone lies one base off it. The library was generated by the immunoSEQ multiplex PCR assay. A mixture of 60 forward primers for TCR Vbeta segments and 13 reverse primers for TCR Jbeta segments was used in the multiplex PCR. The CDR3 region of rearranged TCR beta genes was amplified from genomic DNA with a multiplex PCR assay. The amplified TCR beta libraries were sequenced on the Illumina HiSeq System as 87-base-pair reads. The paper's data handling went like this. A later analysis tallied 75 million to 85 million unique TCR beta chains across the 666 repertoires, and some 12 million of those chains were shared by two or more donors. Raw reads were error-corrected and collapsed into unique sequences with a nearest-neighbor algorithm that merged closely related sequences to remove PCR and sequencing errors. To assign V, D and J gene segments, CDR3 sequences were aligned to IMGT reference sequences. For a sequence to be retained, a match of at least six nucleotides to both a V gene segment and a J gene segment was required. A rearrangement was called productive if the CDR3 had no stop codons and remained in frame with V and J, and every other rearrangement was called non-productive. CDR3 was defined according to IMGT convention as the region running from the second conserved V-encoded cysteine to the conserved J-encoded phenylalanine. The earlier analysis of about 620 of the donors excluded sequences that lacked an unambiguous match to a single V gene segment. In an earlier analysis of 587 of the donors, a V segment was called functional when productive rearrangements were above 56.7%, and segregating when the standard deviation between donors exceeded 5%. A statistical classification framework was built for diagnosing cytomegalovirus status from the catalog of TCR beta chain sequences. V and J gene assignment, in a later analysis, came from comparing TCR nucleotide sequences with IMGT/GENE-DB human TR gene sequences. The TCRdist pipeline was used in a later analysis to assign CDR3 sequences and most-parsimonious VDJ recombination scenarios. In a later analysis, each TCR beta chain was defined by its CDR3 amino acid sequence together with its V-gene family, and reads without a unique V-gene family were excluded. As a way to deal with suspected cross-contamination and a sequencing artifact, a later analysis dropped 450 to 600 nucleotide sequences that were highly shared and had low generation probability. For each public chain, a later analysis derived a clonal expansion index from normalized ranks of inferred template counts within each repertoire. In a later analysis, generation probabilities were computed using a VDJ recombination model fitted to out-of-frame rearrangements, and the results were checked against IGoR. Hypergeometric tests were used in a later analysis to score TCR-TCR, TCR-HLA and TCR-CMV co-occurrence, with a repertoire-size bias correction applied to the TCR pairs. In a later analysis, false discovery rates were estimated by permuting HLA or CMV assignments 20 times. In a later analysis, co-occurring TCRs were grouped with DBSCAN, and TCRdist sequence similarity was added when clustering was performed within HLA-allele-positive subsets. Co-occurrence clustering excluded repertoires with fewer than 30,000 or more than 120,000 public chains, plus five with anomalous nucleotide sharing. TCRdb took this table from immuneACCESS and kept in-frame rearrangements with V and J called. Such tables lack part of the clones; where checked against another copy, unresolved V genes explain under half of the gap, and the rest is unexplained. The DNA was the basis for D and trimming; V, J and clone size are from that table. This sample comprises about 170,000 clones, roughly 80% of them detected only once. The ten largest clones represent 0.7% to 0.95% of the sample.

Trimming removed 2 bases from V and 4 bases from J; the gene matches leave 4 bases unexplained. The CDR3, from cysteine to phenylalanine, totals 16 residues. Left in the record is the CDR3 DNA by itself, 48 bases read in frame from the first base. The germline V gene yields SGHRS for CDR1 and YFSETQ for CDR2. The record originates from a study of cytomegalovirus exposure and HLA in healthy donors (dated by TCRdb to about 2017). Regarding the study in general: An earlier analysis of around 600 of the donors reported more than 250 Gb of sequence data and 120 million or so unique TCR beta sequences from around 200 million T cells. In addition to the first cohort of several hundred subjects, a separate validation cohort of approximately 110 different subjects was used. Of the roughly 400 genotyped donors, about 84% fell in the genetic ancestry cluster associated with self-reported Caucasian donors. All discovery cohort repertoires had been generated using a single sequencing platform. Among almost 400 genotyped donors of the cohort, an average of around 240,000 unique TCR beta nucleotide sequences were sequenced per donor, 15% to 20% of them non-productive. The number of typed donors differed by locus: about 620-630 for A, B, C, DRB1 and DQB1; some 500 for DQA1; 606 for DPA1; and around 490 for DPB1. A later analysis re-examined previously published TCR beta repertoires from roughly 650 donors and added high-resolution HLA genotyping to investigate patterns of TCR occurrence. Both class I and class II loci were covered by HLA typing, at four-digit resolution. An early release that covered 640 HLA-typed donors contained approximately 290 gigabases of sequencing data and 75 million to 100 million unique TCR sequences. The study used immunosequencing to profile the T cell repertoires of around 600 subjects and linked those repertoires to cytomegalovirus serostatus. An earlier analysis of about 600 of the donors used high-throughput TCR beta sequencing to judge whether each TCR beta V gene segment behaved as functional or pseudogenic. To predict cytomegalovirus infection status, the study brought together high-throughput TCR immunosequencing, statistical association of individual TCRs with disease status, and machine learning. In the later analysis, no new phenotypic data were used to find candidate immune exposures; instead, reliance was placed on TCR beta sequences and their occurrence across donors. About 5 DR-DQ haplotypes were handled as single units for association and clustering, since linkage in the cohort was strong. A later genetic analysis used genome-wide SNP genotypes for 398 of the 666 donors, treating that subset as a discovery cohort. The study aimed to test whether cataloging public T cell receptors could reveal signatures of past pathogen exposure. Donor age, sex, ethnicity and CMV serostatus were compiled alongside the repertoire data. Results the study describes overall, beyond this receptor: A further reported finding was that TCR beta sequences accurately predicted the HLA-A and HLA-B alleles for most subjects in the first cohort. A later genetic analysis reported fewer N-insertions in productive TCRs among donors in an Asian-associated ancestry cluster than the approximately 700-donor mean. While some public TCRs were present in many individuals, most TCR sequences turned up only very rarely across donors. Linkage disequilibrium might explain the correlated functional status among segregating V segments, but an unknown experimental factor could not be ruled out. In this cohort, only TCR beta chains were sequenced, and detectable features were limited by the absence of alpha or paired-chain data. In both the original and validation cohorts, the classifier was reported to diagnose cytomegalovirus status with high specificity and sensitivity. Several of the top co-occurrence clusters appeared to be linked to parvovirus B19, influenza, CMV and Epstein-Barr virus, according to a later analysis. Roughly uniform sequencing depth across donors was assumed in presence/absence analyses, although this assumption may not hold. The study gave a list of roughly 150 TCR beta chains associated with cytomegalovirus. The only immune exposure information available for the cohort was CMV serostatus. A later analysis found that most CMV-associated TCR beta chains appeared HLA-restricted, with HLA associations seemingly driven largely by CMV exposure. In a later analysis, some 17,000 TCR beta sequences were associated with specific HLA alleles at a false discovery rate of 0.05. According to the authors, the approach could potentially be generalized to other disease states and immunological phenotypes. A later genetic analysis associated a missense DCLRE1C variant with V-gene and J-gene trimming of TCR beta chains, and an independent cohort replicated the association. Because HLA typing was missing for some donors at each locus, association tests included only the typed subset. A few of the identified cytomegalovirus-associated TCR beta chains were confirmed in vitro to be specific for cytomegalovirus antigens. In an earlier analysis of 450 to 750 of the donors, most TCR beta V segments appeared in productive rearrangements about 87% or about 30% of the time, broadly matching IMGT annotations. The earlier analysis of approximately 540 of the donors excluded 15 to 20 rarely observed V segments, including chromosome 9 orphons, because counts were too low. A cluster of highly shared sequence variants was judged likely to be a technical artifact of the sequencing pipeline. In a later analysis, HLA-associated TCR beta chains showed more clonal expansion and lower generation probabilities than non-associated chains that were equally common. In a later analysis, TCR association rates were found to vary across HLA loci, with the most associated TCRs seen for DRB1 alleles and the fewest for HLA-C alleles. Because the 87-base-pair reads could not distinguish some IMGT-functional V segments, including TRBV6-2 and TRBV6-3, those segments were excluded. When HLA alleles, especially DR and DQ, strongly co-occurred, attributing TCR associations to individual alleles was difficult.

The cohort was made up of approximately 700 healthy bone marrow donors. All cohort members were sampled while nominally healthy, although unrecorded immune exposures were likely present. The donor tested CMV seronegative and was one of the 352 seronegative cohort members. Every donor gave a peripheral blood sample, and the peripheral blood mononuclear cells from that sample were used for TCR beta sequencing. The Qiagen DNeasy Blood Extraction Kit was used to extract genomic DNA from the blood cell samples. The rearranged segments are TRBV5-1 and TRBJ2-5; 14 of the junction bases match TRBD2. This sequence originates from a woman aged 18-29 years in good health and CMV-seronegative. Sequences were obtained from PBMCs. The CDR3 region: CASSFGTSGSRETQYF. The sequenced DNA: TGCGCCAGCAGCTTTGGGACTAGCGGGAGTCGAGAGACCCAGTACTTC.